The 3 T cell receptor delta chains below all came from one sample that was sequenced in a study of gamma-delta T cells after stem cell transplantation. TCRdb re-called the RT-PCR reads via CATT. The repertoire has around 2,300 delta-chain clones, 6% to 9% of them found once; the top ten carry roughly a tenth. Sequenced: gamma-delta T cells. The receptors were gathered from a human donor. It is not recorded whose cells these are; they may come from a transplant donor.

By its share, this clone is medium-sized. The CDR3 sequence: CACDTVTGGYAPYTDKLIF. CDR3 bases: TGTGCCTGTGACACGGTTACTGGGGGATACGCTCCATACACCGATAAACTCATCTTT. J is TRDJ1 and V is TRDV2, with 13 bases matching TRDD3. Germline CDR1 reads GEAIGNYY; CDR2 reads EKD. CDR3 length equals 19 residues. The V gene end was trimmed by 1 base and the J gene end by 0 bases; junction bases not matched to a gene: 10.

This clone was detected only a few times. It differs at one base from a far larger clone, so likely a read error. The DNA is left out, because the CDR3 cannot be placed on it with certainty; the CDR3 is given as TCRdb lists it. CDR3: CACDTVAVAGGSTDKLTF. The chain joins TRDV2 to TRDJ1; TRDD3 is taken as the D call from the table, unchecked against the DNA. The V gene's germline CDR1 is GEAIGNYY and CDR2 EKD. The CDR3 totals 18 residues, both ends included.

A note on this clone: A far larger clone lies a single base away; this is likely a read error. Additional DNA sequences in this sample encode the identical CDR3. The CDR3 sequence is CACDKVLGDTKLLYTDKLIF. The CDR3 DNA follows: TGTGCCTGTGATAAGGTACTGGGGGATACCAAGCTCCTGTACACCGATAAACTCATCTTT. The V gene is TRDV2, the J gene TRDJ1, with TRDD3 identical over 12 bases. The junction had 17 bases not matched to a gene; V was cut back by 4 bases and J by 0 bases. In germline, CDR1 is GEAIGNYY, CDR2 EKD. The length of the CDR3 is 20 residues.